This T cell receptor beta chain was found in a study of OX40 agonist ivuxolimab in advanced cancers. About the study: The dose of intravenous ivuxolimab that patients received every 2 weeks ranged from 0.01 to 10 mg/kg.

V shed 3 bases and J shed 5 bases, with 19 bases lying between them. From germline, CDR1 is SGHAT and CDR2 FQDESV (reference sequence). This CDR3 comprises 16 residues. Sampled blood was obtained at baseline, cycle 4 day 1, and cycle 7 day 1. Method: immunoSEQ multiplex PCR; TCRdb's copy keeps in-frame clones and lacks some. This table has tens of thousands of clones, roughly 91% appearing once. V gene TRBV11-1 combines with J gene TRBJ2-5, with D possibly being TRBD2 (6 bases). The input for sequencing was CD4+ or CD8+ T cells sorted from blood, taken in a trial of the OX40 agonist ivuxolimab. This clonotype was sampled from an adult with an advanced solid tumor such as melanoma, head and neck, liver or kidney cancer. The CDR3 sequence: CASSLGLGRSKETQYF. The CDR3 nucleotides read TGTGCCAGCAGCTTGGGGCTTGGGAGGAGCAAGGAGACCCAGTACTTC.